These 17 T cell receptor beta chains were sequenced from one sample in a study of blood T cell repertoires in COVID-19. Libraries were prepared by immunoSEQ multiplex PCR; TCRdb keeps only in-frame clonotypes and omits some of them. The sample holds over 350,000 clones, around nine tenths seen once. The sequenced sample consisted of PBMCs or T cells enriched from blood (not recorded which). The receptor set was obtained from a woman aged 50 to 65 who had recovered from COVID-19.

This chain uses TRBV21-1 with TRBJ2-1; the table gives TRBD2 as D, unverified against the DNA. TRBV21-1 is a pseudogene locus. The CDR3 runs 13 residues. CDR3 in DNA: TGTGCCAGGGATCCGGGGTGTTTCTATGAGCAGTTCTTC. It specifies CARDPGCFYEQFF.

This clone was detected only a few times. This chain joins TRBV2 and TRBJ1-5; 9 bases are shared with TRBD1. Unmatched junction bases numbered 7, after V lost 2 bases and J lost 5 bases. CDR3 length equals 16 residues. In germline, CDR1 is SNHLY, CDR2 FYNNEI. CDR3 protein: CASSELGQGMHQPQHF. The CDR3 DNA reads TGTGCCAGCAGTGAACTGGGACAGGGAATGCATCAGCCCCAGCATTTT.

The rearrangement joins TRBV19 to TRBJ1-5; possibly TRBD1 for D (6 bases). The CDR3 is made up of 17 amino acids. Per the germline V gene, CDR1 is LNHDA and CDR2 is SQIVND (reference sequence). Between the trimmed V and J ends, which lost 1 base and 0 bases, there was a span of 13 bases. CDR3 nucleotide sequence: TGTGCCAGTAGTATAGGGACAGTTAGACTTAGCAATCAGCCCCAGCATTTT. Encoded protein: CASSIGTVRLSNQPQHF.

This clone was observed at least ten times. CDR3 DNA: TGTGCCAGTAGTATAAGAGGGGGCGTCGGGGCCAACGTCCTGACTTTC. Protein product: CASSIRGGVGANVLTF. V usage is TRBV19 and J usage is TRBJ2-6, with 7 bases fitting TRBD1. CDR1 and CDR2 from the germline V gene are LNHDA and SQIVND (reference sequence). V gave up 2 bases and J gave up 4 bases; unmatched junction bases: 5. The CDR3 consists of 16 residues.

The chain has TRBV18 and TRBJ1-2; a weak D match, TRBD1 (6 bases). CDR1 and CDR2 from the germline V gene are KGHSH and LQKENI. V was shortened by 0 bases and J by 8 bases, with 22 bases between the two germline ends. The CDR3 is 17 residues long. CDR3 bases: TGTGCCAGCTCACCACCAACCCCCGGCTCAGGGGCCGGGGGCTACACCTTC. Translating it yields CASSPPTPGSGAGGYTF.

The chain recombines TRBV3-1 (or the pseudogene TRBV3-2) with TRBJ1-3; no definite D call. Germline V CDR1 and CDR2: LGHDT, YNNKEL (reference sequence). The germline V and J ends were trimmed by 1 base and 0 bases, with 10 bases remaining between them. The CDR3 loop spans 16 amino acids. The CDR3 region has the DNA TGTGCCAGCAGCCAAGTAGTCTTAAACTCTGGAAACACCATATATTTT. Its protein is CASSQVVLNSGNTIYF.

The V gene is TRBV6-2 or TRBV6-3, the J gene TRBJ2-1; D is undetermined. The CDR3 is 11 residues long. V dropped 2 bases and J dropped 10 bases, with 6 bases sitting between them. Per germline, CDR1 MNHEY and CDR2 SVGEGT. The CDR3 sequence: CASSYPSEQFF. The CDR3 DNA reads TGTGCCAGCAGTTACCCGAGCGAGCAGTTCTTC.

V and J are TRBV7-9 and TRBJ1-4; perhaps TRBD1 as D (5 bases). V was clipped by 2 bases and J by 6 bases, with 13 bases between them. This CDR3 comprises 15 residues. Per the germline V gene, CDR1 is SEHNR and CDR2 is FQNEAQ (reference sequence). The CDR3 protein is CASSLMEGSHEKLFF. CDR3 DNA sequence: TGTGCCAGCAGCTTAATGGAGGGGAGCCATGAAAAACTGTTTTTT.

CDR3 region: CASSYSRSGTEAFF. CDR3 in DNA: TGTGCCAGCAGTTACTCGCGCAGCGGGACTGAAGCTTTCTTT. The rearrangement joins TRBV6-5 to TRBJ1-1; no definite D call. V was trimmed by 0 bases and J by 5 bases, leaving 10 bases between them. Germline CDR1 MNHEY, CDR2 SVGAGI. The CDR3 runs 14 residues.

The chain joins TRBV10-3 to TRBJ1-2, with 7 bases matching TRBD1. The CDR3 spans 13 residues. Trimming took 3 bases from V and 8 from J; bases not matched to a gene: 6. CDR1 and CDR2 (germline): ENHRY, SYGVKD. The CDR3 here is CAISEDRVGGYTF. DNA of the CDR3: TGTGCCATCAGTGAAGACAGGGTGGGGGGCTACACCTTC.

This chain links TRBV11-2 with TRBJ2-2; the match to TRBD2 covers 15 bases. Losses at the gene ends were 5 bases for V and 7 bases for J; bases not matched to a gene: 11. In germline, CDR1 is SGHAT, CDR2 FQNNGV. The CDR3 runs to 18 residues. The DNA of the CDR3 is TGTGCCAGCAGCCCCCCCGGACTAGCGGGGGGGTATAACGGGGAGCTGTTTTTT. Protein: CASSPPGLAGGYNGELFF.

This chain connects TRBV3-1 (or the pseudogene TRBV3-2) to TRBJ2-2; 11 nucleotides line up with TRBD2. The CDR3 contains 20 residues. Trimming removed 8 bases from V and 1 base from J; junction bases left unmatched: 18. Germline CDR1 reads LGHDT; CDR2 reads YNNKEL (reference sequence). The CDR3 nucleotides are TGTGCCAGCCCGCCACCCACTAGCGGGGGTACCTCTAGGAACACCGGGGAGCTGTTTTTT. Residues: CASPPPTSGGTSRNTGELFF.

The J gene is TRBJ1-3, the V gene TRBV30; D is undetermined. Germline V gives CDR1 GTSNPN, CDR2 SVGIG (reference sequence). Trimming cost V 1 base and J 0 bases, with 10 bases left between them. The length of the CDR3 is 15 residues. The CDR3 bases are TGTGCCTGGAGTGGAGGGATAACCTCTGGAAACACCATATATTTT. The encoded protein is CAWSGGITSGNTIYF.

CDR3 residues: CASSPRDRGFTEAFF. The CDR3 bases are TGTGCCAGTAGTCCCCGGGACAGGGGTTTTACTGAAGCTTTCTTT. The chain couples TRBV19 to TRBJ1-1; TRBD1 agrees at 10 bases. The CDR3 contains 15 residues. J gave up 5 bases and V 5 bases, and 8 bases lay outside the gene matches. CDR1 is LNHDA, CDR2 SQIVND, per germline (reference sequence).

The J gene is TRBJ1-2, the V gene TRBV10-2; D gene ambiguous. V gave up 3 bases and J gave up 8 bases, with 10 bases separating them. Per the germline V gene, CDR1 is WSHSY and CDR2 is SAAADI. This CDR3 comprises 12 residues. The CDR3 DNA sequence: TGCGCCAGCAGTGACCCGACACGGGGCTACACCTTC. This translates into CASSDPTRGYTF.

The chain recombines TRBV27 with TRBJ1-4; the D is unclear. The CDR3 extends over 16 amino acids. Trimming pared 7 bases from V and 0 bases from J, leaving 15 bases between. Germline V gene sequence: CDR1 MNHEY, CDR2 SMNVEV (reference sequence). In nucleotides, the CDR3 is TGTGCCAGCATGAAGAATGCGGCTCCAACTAATGAAAAACTGTTTTTT. It encodes CASMKNAAPTNEKLFF.

The V call is TRBV7-2, the J call TRBJ2-1, with TRBD2 as a possible D gene (5 bases). The germline V and J ends were trimmed by 5 bases and 2 bases, with 10 bases remaining between them. CDR1 and CDR2 (germline): SGHTA, FQGNSA. The CDR3 totals 14 residues. This CDR3 is CASSPRGTYNEQFF. The DNA for the CDR3 is TGTGCCAGCAGCCCCAGAGGGACCTACAATGAGCAGTTCTTC.